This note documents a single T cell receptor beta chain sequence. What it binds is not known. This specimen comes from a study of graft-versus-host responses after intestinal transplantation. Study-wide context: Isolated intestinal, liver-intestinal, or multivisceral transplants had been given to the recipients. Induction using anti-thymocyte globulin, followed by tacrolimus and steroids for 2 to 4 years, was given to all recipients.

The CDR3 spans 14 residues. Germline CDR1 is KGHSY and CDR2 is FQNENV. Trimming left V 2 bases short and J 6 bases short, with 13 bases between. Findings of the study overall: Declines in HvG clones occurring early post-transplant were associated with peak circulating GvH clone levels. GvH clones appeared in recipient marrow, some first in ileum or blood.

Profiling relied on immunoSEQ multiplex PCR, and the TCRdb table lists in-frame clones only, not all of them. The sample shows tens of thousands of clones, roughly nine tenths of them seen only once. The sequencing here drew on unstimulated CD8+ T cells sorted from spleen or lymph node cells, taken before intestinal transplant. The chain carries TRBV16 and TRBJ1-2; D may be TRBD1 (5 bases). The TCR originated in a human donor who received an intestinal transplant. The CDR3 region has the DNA TGTGCCAGCAGCCAAGGCAGGGAAGGCAATGGCTACACCTTC. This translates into CASSQGREGNGYTF.